This note documents a single T cell receptor (beta chain) sequence. Its target is not known. Spike-ins of synthetic TCR analog templates went into each PCR. The data were produced by immunoSEQ multiplex PCR, yet TCRdb's version contains in-frame clones alone and is incomplete. In the table there are about 120,000 clones, around 89% of which are singletons. The sample originates from a study of PD-L1 blockade in urothelial cancer. Study-wide context: About 85% of the 29 patients were men with bladder-origin urothelial cancer.

Time point noted: peripheral blood 6 weeks after treatment start. Study-wide points: Durable benefit accompanied greater 3-week expansion of tumor-associated blood clones.

The CDR3 has 16 amino acids. V shed 1 base and J 2 bases; nucleotides not matched to a gene: 5. Germline CDR1 PRHDT, CDR2 FYEKMQ (reference sequence). This material consisted of PBMCs, taken around atezolizumab (anti-PD-L1) treatment. This TCR derives from a man aged 55 to 69 with urothelial cancer. The chain carries TRBV13 and TRBJ2-3, with 8 bases identical to TRBD2. This CDR3 is CASSLVSGEITDTQYF. The CDR3 region has the DNA TGTGCCAGCAGCTTAGTTAGCGGGGAAATCACAGATACGCAGTATTTT. Full variable domain (missing parts from reference TRBV13 and TRBJ2-3): AAGVIQSPRHLIKEKRETATLKCYPIPRHDTVYWYQQGPGQDPQFLISFYEKMQSDKGSIPDRFSAQQFSDYHSELNMSSLELGDSALYFCASSLVSGEITDTQYFGPGTRLTVL.